This T cell receptor beta chain was captured by sequencing in a study of CD8+ T cells in alopecia areata. Overall study results and limits: There were many expanded lesional clones persisting in scalp and blood during tofacitinib.

This clone has just a few counts. The antigen is unknown. The CDR3 sequence is 16 residues long. Per the germline V gene, CDR1 is MDHEN and CDR2 is SYDVKM. With V trimmed by 6 bases and J by 2 bases, 5 bases remained unmatched. RNA was isolated and reverse transcribed to cDNA, the sequencing template. Produced via immunoSEQ multiplex PCR; TCRdb's table is partial and in-frame only. The sample consists of about 200,000 clones, 45% to 65% of them appearing once. This sample's treatment: oral pan-JAK inhibitor, 5-10 mg twice daily. It was from alopecia areata patients that lesional scalp punch biopsies and peripheral blood were collected.

The sequence was obtained from a human donor with alopecia areata. The chain is built from TRBV28 and TRBJ2-1; 12 nucleotides line up with TRBD2. The sequenced sample was CD4+ T cells sorted from blood, obtained at week 4, from a patient treated with tofacitinib. CDR3 DNA: TGTGCCAGCAGCACGACTAGCGGGGGCCCCTACAATGAGCAGTTCTTC. It is translated as CASSTTSGGPYNEQFF.